This T cell receptor (beta chain) was observed in a study of technical replicates of blood from a handful of donors. Sequenced by immunoSEQ multiplex PCR; TCRdb stores in-frame clones only, minus some. The table includes about 76,000 clones, about 91% detected once. The ends lost 5 bases at V and 8 bases at J; junction bases unmatched: 15. Germline CDR1 and CDR2: SGDLS and YYNGEE. CDR3 length: 15 amino acids. This receptor was obtained from a human donor in good health. The chain combines TRBV9 with TRBJ1-2, with 7 positions matching TRBD1. Source material: T cells isolated from PBMCs. CDR3 sequence (DNA): TGTGCCAGCAGTTCCTTACAGGGGCTCGGTAGAGGCTACACCTTC. Amino acid sequence: CASSSLQGLGRGYTF.